This T cell receptor (beta chain) was obtained from a study of CD8+ T cells in alopecia areata. Turning to the study itself: Each day, treated patients took oral tofacitinib twice, at 5 to 10 mg per dose. Overall study findings and caveats: Clarity of TCR sharing across patients fell short of that in mice, possibly HLA-related. Uncertainty about whether baseline CD8+ expansion is linked to response remains, with one nonresponder. Scalp lesions, especially in alopecia totalis/universalis, had higher clonality than normal scalp.

It was cDNA, reverse transcribed from extracted RNA, that served as the sequencing template. Here immunoSEQ multiplex PCR was the method, and the copy in TCRdb shows in-frame clones only, minus some. The sample records some 180,000 clones, approximately 55% being singletons. V trimming: 4 bases; J trimming: 6 bases; junction bases outside the gene matches: 5. The CDR3 extends over 16 amino acids. The germline CDR1 and CDR2 sequences are MNHNS and SASEGT. This clone has a handful of counts. Its antigen is unknown. Treatment reported: oral pan-JAK inhibitor, 5-10 mg twice daily. The TCR originated in a human donor with alopecia areata. The chain couples TRBV6-1 to TRBJ2-3; 15 bases fit TRBD2. Sequences were derived from CD8+ T cells sorted from blood, sampled at week 24, from a patient treated with tofacitinib. CDR3 amino acids: CASSGTSGGARDTQYF. Here the CDR3 DNA reads TGTGCCAGCAGTGGGACTAGCGGGGGGGCTCGGGATACGCAGTATTTT.